The 25 T cell receptor beta chains presented below share a single source sample, sequenced in a study of Tregs in tolerant kidney transplant recipients. Related graft donors supplied nonmyeloablative bone marrow transplants, and mixed chimerism was transient. The repertoire was sequenced with immunoSEQ multiplex PCR; TCRdb's copy has only in-frame clones and lacks some. Among about 81,000 clones, roughly 90% were seen once, and the ten largest hold more than 1.5%. The sequencing here drew on CD4+ T cells from blood (PBMCs), taken 24 months after the transplant. The receptors originated from a human patient who received a combined kidney and bone marrow transplant. Some of the T cells may derive from the graft donor.

The chain joins TRBV15 to TRBJ2-7; TRBD1 agrees at 9 bases. The CDR3 runs to 16 residues. Germline trimming cut 0 bases from V and 4 bases from J; bases unmatched to any gene: 7. Germline V gene data show CDR1 as LNHNV and CDR2 as YYDKDF (reference sequence). CDR3 sequence (DNA): TGTGCCACCAGCAGAGATCCCACAGGGGGCTGGTACGAGCAGTACTTC. It specifies CATSRDPTGGWYEQYF.

This chain links TRBV18 with TRBJ2-5, with 7 positions matching TRBD1. V was pared by 6 bases and J by 2 bases, with 3 bases of the junction left unmatched. CDR1 KGHSH and CDR2 LQKENI come from the germline V gene. This CDR3 region has 13 residues. DNA for the CDR3: TGTGCCAGCTCCCAACAGGGGCAAGAGACCCAGTACTTC. It is translated as CASSQQGQETQYF.

V and J are TRBV30 and TRBJ2-7; tentatively, D is TRBD2 (6 bases). The CDR3 loop spans 14 amino acids. Germline CDR1 is GTSNPN and CDR2 is SVGIG (reference sequence). V lost 4 bases, J lost 7 bases, and 20 bases lay in between. In DNA form, the CDR3 reads TGTGCCTGGAACTCCGGGACTGCAGGGAGGGAGCAGTACTTC. Translation: CAWNSGTAGREQYF. Combining the CDR3 with reference TRBV30 and TRBJ2-7 gives the whole variable domain SQTIHQWPATLVQPVGSPLSLECTVEGTSNPNLYWYRQAAGRGLQLLFYSVGIGQISSEVPQNLSASRPQDRQFILSSKKLLLSDSGFYLCAWNSGTAGREQYFGPGTRLTVT.

The chain links TRBV9 to TRBJ2-7, with 7 positions matching TRBD2. With 1 base clipped from V and 6 bases from J, the junction kept 13 bases outside the gene matches. Germline V lookup: CDR1 SGDLS, CDR2 YYNGEE. The CDR3 spans 16 residues. Here the CDR3 DNA reads TGTGCCAGCAGCGTATTGAGCGGGACTGTACCCTCCGAGCAGTACTTC. Translation: CASSVLSGTVPSEQYF.

This clone was seen a single time. This sequence joins TRBV12-5 and TRBJ2-7; D is perhaps TRBD2 (5 bases). The CDR3 sequence is 16 residues long. Germline V gene sequence: CDR1 LGHNT, CDR2 FRNRAP. The germline V and J ends were trimmed by 0 bases and 6 bases, with 18 bases remaining between them. The CDR3 region is CASGLVVWESLGEQYF. CDR3 coding DNA: TGTGCTAGTGGTTTGGTAGTCTGGGAGTCCCTCGGCGAGCAGTACTTC.

The J gene is TRBJ1-1, the V gene TRBV5-4; the D is unclear. V gave up 0 bases and J gave up 4 bases, with 13 bases separating them. Germline CDR1 reads SGHNT; CDR2 reads YYREEE (reference sequence). This CDR3 has 15 amino acids. In DNA, the CDR3 is TGTGCCAGCAGCTTGGACCACAGCAGGATCACTGAAGCTTTCTTT. Translating gives CASSLDHSRITEAFF.

This clone showed up just a few times. This rearrangement joins TRBV2 to TRBJ2-7; 8 bases are shared with TRBD1. The CDR3 totals 15 residues. From germline, CDR1 is SNHLY and CDR2 FYNNEI. V shed 6 bases, J shed 3 bases, and the junction held 10 bases outside the gene matches. CDR3 sequence reads: CASREPGGPVYEQYF. CDR3 in DNA: TGTGCCAGCAGGGAACCAGGGGGCCCGGTCTACGAGCAGTACTTC.

The gene calls are TRBV7-6 and TRBJ2-7; TRBD2 matches 7 bases. The CDR3 loop spans 17 amino acids. CDR1 and CDR2 from the germline V gene are SGHVS and FNYEAQ. V lost 1 base, J lost 3 bases, and 12 bases stayed unmatched. The CDR3 DNA reads TGTGCCAGCAGCTTAGGTTTTTTGGGCGGACTAGACTACGAGCAGTACTTC. It specifies CASSLGFLGGLDYEQYF.

The genes are TRBV7-2 and TRBJ1-1, with 7 bases matching TRBD1. The CDR3 has 15 amino acids. The V segment lost 5 bases and the J segment 2 bases; nucleotides outside the gene matches: 8. Looked up from germline, CDR1 is SGHTA and CDR2 is FQGNSA. The CDR3 coding sequence is TGTGCCAGCAGCCCGAACAGGGGCCTAAACACTGAAGCTTTCTTT. This encodes CASSPNRGLNTEAFF.

This clone has a handful of counts. This sequence joins TRBV11-2 and TRBJ1-2; D is unclear. There are 16 residues in the CDR3. V gave up 3 bases and J gave up 0 bases, with 14 bases separating them. Germline CDR1 SGHAT, CDR2 FQNNGV. DNA for the CDR3: TGTGCCAGCAGCTTGGGCTGGTCCAGAGCTAACTATGGCTACACCTTC. This translates into CASSLGWSRANYGYTF.

V and J are TRBV13 and TRBJ2-1; weak D call: TRBD1 (6 bases). CDR1 and CDR2 (germline): PRHDT, FYEKMQ (reference sequence). V was trimmed by 3 bases and J by 4 bases, leaving 13 bases between them. CDR3 size: 15 residues. CDR3 loop: CASSFVIRGYNEQFF. The CDR3 DNA is TGTGCCAGCAGCTTCGTGATAAGGGGGTACAATGAGCAGTTCTTC.

The chain couples TRBV7-2 to TRBJ2-3; tentatively, D is TRBD1 (6 bases). There are 15 residues in the CDR3. V was pared by 5 bases and J by 1 base, with 13 bases between. Germline loops: CDR1 SGHTA, CDR2 FQGNSA. The chain's CDR3 is CASSQTGLGTDTQYF. CDR3 in DNA: TGTGCCAGCAGCCAAACAGGGCTCGGCACAGATACGCAGTATTTT.

The chain recombines TRBV6-5 with TRBJ2-1, with D maybe TRBD1 (6 bases). V dropped 0 bases and J dropped 4 bases, with 13 bases sitting between them. The V gene's germline CDR1 is MNHEY and CDR2 SVGAGI. This CDR3 is 16 amino acids long. The CDR3 spells CASSYSGQTKYNEQFF. As DNA, the CDR3 is TGTGCCAGCAGTTACTCAGGACAGACCAAATACAATGAGCAGTTCTTC.

A word on this clone: Other DNA variants within this sample encode the same CDR3. The genes are TRBV9 and TRBJ1-6, with D possibly matching TRBD1 (5 bases). The CDR3 has 13 residues. Between the trimmed V and J ends, which lost 2 bases and 8 bases, there was a span of 8 bases. Germline loops: CDR1 SGDLS, CDR2 YYNGEE. The CDR3 coding sequence is TGTGCCAGCAGCGTCCGGGGGGATTCACCCCTCCACTTT. This translates into CASSVRGDSPLHF.

A single count supports this clone. CDR3: CASSVGSFLRDEQFF. Written as DNA, the CDR3 is TGTGCCAGCAGCGTCGGGTCATTTTTGAGGGATGAGCAGTTCTTC. The chain is built from TRBV9 and TRBJ2-1, with D tentatively TRBD2 (5 bases). V lost 2 bases and J lost 8, with 17 bases in between. The CDR3 extends over 15 amino acids. Germline V gene sequence: CDR1 SGDLS, CDR2 YYNGEE.

As to this clone: This specimen includes other DNA sequences encoding the same CDR3. This chain uses TRBV7-2 with TRBJ2-3; 8 nucleotides align to TRBD2. J lost 0 bases, V lost 0 bases, and 5 bases had no gene match. The germline V gene has CDR1 SGHTA and CDR2 FQGNSA. This CDR3 comprises 17 residues. The CDR3 nucleotides read TGTGCCAGCAGCTTAGCGGGAACTAGCGGTAGCACAGATACGCAGTATTTT. As protein: CASSLAGTSGSTDTQYF.

The chain joins TRBV29-1 to TRBJ2-6, with D possibly TRBD2 on 5 matching bases. Trimming stripped 3 bases from V and 4 bases from J, with 16 bases between. The CDR3 covers 16 residues. The V gene's germline CDR1 is SQVTM and CDR2 ANQGSEA. The CDR3 loop is CSVDPGNLGGANVLTF. CDR3 nucleotide sequence: TGCAGCGTTGACCCGGGGAATCTGGGGGGGGCCAACGTCCTGACTTTC. Full variable domain (remainder filled in from reference TRBV29-1 and TRBJ2-6): SAVISQKPSRDICQRGTSLTIQCQVDSQVTMMFWYRQQPGQSLTLIATANQGSEATYESGFVIDKFPISRPNLTFSTLTVSNMSPEDSSIYLCSVDPGNLGGANVLTFGAGSRLTVL.

The rearrangement links TRBV5-1 to TRBJ2-7, with TRBD1 identical over 11 bases. This CDR3 is 14 amino acids long. V lost 4 bases, J lost 7 bases, and 7 bases stayed unmatched. CDR1 is SGHRS and CDR2 is YFSETQ in the germline V gene. CDR3 nucleotide sequence: TGCGCCAGCAGCCCCGGACAGGGGGCGGGGGAGCAGTACTTC. It is translated as CASSPGQGAGEQYF.

This chain connects TRBV4-2 to TRBJ1-6; TRBD1 aligns across 8 bases. CDR1 and CDR2 (germline): LGHNA, YNFKEQ. V was pared by 0 bases and J by 11 bases, with 9 bases of the junction left unmatched. The CDR3 covers 16 residues. CDR3 sequence: CASSQDRGRGVAPLHF. CDR3 coding DNA: TGTGCCAGCAGCCAAGACAGGGGGCGCGGAGTGGCACCCCTCCACTTT.

The chain is built from TRBV7-9 and TRBJ1-1; D possibly corresponds to TRBD1 (6 bases). V lost 1 base to trimming and J lost 11 bases, with 17 bases between them. Germline V CDR1 and CDR2: SEHNR, FQNEAQ (reference sequence). This CDR3 contains 14 residues. In DNA, the CDR3 is TGTGCCAGCAGCTTAGGGCCGACACAGGGTCCGGCTTTCTTT. It is translated as CASSLGPTQGPAFF.

The chain employs TRBV25-1 and TRBJ1-5; D possibly corresponds to TRBD1 (6 bases). This CDR3 spans 15 amino acids. Trimming stripped 2 bases from V and 7 bases from J, with 15 bases between. Germline CDR1 reads MGHDK; CDR2 reads SYGVNS. CDR3 loop: CASSEGAGVRQPQHF. In nucleotides, the CDR3 is TGTGCCAGCAGTGAAGGAGCAGGGGTGAGGCAGCCCCAGCATTTT.

V and J are TRBV5-6 and TRBJ1-1; D is perhaps TRBD1 (5 bases). Germline V gene lookup returns CDR1 SGHDT and CDR2 YYEEEE. V was trimmed by 4 bases and J by 0 bases, leaving 19 bases between them. CDR3 length: 17 amino acids. The CDR3 protein is CASSPTTRRGVNTEAFF. DNA for the CDR3: TGTGCCAGCAGCCCAACCACCCGACGGGGGGTGAACACTGAAGCTTTCTTT. Supplemented by reference TRBV5-6 and TRBJ1-1, the full variable domain reads DAGVTQSPTHLIKTRGQQVTLRCSPKSGHDTVSWYQQALGQGPQFIFQYYEEEERQRGNFPDRFSGHQFPNYSSELNVNALLLGDSALYLCASSPTTRRGVNTEAFFGQGTRLTVV.

J is TRBJ2-3 and V is TRBV5-4; TRBD1 matches 7 bases. Germline CDR1 SGHNT, CDR2 YYREEE (reference sequence). The length of the CDR3 is 15 residues. V was pared by 3 bases and J by 0 bases, with 4 bases of the junction left unmatched. The CDR3 protein is CASSSSDRSTDTQYF. The CDR3, as DNA: TGTGCCAGCAGCTCCTCGGACAGGAGCACAGATACGCAGTATTTT.

This clone was detected only once. The chain couples TRBV7-9 to TRBJ1-5, with D perhaps TRBD1 (5 bases). Looked up from germline, CDR1 is SEHNR and CDR2 is FQNEAQ (reference sequence). CDR3 length equals 17 residues. Trimming shortened V by 5 bases and J by 2 bases, and 19 bases separated the two germline ends. The CDR3 DNA reads TGTGCCAGCAGCCCCAATCGTATAAGGGGTCGCAATCAGCCCCAGCATTTT. Protein: CASSPNRIRGRNQPQHF.

This chain's CDR3 is CASSLMHTGGLNQPQHF. The CDR3, as DNA: TGTGCCAGCTCACTGATGCATACAGGGGGGCTAAATCAGCCCCAGCATTTT. The chain carries TRBV18 and TRBJ1-5; 8 bases are a match to TRBD1. The length of the CDR3 is 17 residues. The J segment lost 4 bases and the V segment lost 4 bases, leaving 12 bases of the junction unmatched. Germline V gene sequence: CDR1 KGHSH, CDR2 LQKENI.